These 25 T cell receptor beta chains share one sample of origin, sequenced in a study of Ad26.COV2.S vaccination and SARS-CoV-2 variants. The method was immunoSEQ multiplex PCR; TCRdb's version includes in-frame clones alone and lacks a portion of them. Counted here are 500,000 or so clones, nearly 90% occurring once; the ten biggest clones make up over 2%. Treatment of the sample: approximately 18 received Ad26.COV2.S at low or high dose, single or two shots; roughly 5 received placebo; per-sample allocation not given. Sample collection was performed on day 63 after the first vaccine or placebo injection. Sequencing used peripheral blood, obtained in a trial of Ad26.COV2.S vaccine versus placebo. These receptor sequences come from a person aged 18 to 65 who received the Ad26.COV2.S COVID-19 vaccine or a placebo.

The chain uses TRBV28 and TRBJ1-2; 7 nucleotides line up with TRBD1. Trimming at V came to 5 bases and at J to 4 bases, leaving 4 bases not matched to a gene. Germline assignment: CDR1 MDHEN and CDR2 SYDVKM. The length of the CDR3 is 13 residues. The chain's CDR3 is CASSTGTAYGYTF. The CDR3 nucleotides are TGTGCCAGCAGTACCGGGACAGCCTATGGCTACACCTTC.

The rearrangement links TRBV18 to TRBJ1-5; no reliable D call. CDR3 length equals 19 residues. Trimming pared 5 bases from V and 4 bases from J, leaving 27 bases between. CDR1 KGHSH and CDR2 LQKENI come from the germline V gene. CDR3 protein: CASSAIHSTLSMNNQPQHF. The CDR3 DNA sequence: TGTGCCAGCTCAGCTATCCATTCGACACTCAGCATGAATAATCAGCCCCAGCATTTT.

The rearrangement uses TRBV27 and TRBJ2-1; D is possibly TRBD2 (6 bases). The CDR3 is 13 amino acids. Per germline, CDR1 MNHEY and CDR2 SMNVEV (reference sequence). Trimming left V 5 bases short and J 4 bases short, with 9 bases between. CDR3 sequence: CASSVREYNEQFF. CDR3 nucleotide sequence: TGTGCCAGCAGTGTCCGGGAGTACAATGAGCAGTTCTTC.

The chain employs TRBV30 and TRBJ1-1, with D tentatively TRBD1 (5 bases). The CDR3 contains 15 residues. The V end was cut by 2 bases, the J end by 0 bases, with 13 bases between. The V gene's germline CDR1 is GTSNPN and CDR2 SVGIG (reference sequence). CDR3 protein: CAWSPSDSLNTEAFF. The CDR3 DNA reads as TGTGCCTGGAGTCCATCTGACAGCTTGAACACTGAAGCTTTCTTT.

The V call is TRBV16, the J call TRBJ2-2; no clear D. Germline V gene sequence: CDR1 KGHSY, CDR2 FQNENV. Trimming removed 1 base from V and 6 bases from J, with 9 bases in between. This CDR3 has 14 amino acids. The chain's CDR3 is CASSQFDSPGELFF. CDR3 nucleotides: TGTGCCAGCAGCCAATTTGATAGCCCCGGGGAGCTGTTTTTT.

The V call is TRBV28, the J call TRBJ2-2; D is possibly TRBD1 or TRBD2 (5 bases each). V lost 3 bases and J lost 7, with 9 bases in between. The CDR3 spans 13 residues. The germline V gene encodes CDR1 MDHEN and CDR2 SYDVKM. Here the CDR3 reads CASSLGRSGELFF. The CDR3 nucleotides read TGTGCCAGCAGTTTGGGACGGAGCGGGGAGCTGTTTTTT.

This rearrangement joins TRBV7-9 to TRBJ2-7, with no clear D. V shed 5 bases and J shed 2 bases, with 13 bases lying between them. This CDR3 region has 14 residues. The germline V gene has CDR1 SEHNR and CDR2 FQNEAQ (reference sequence). CDR3 in DNA: TGTGCCAGCAGCCCCCTTGTAGGGCCCTACGAGCAGTACGTC. This encodes CASSPLVGPYEQYV.

The rearrangement links TRBV10-2 to TRBJ1-2; 10 bases are a match to TRBD1. The J segment lost 3 bases and the V segment lost 3 bases, leaving 1 base of the junction unmatched. The length of the CDR3 is 14 residues. CDR1 is WSHSY, CDR2 SAAADI, per germline. Here the CDR3 reads CASSDGQGDYGYTF. DNA for the CDR3: TGCGCCAGCAGTGACGGACAGGGGGACTATGGCTACACCTTC.

The chain joins TRBV2 to TRBJ1-1; D is uncertain. This CDR3 is built from 13 residues. Between the trimmed V and J ends, which lost 6 bases and 2 bases, there was a span of 10 bases. In germline, CDR1 is SNHLY, CDR2 FYNNEI. The CDR3 region is CASSKDINTEAFF. In DNA, the CDR3 is TGTGCCAGCAGCAAAGACATCAACACTGAAGCTTTCTTT.

The chain carries TRBV7-9 and TRBJ2-1; maybe TRBD1 (6 bases). Trimming removed 6 bases from V and 8 bases from J, with 11 bases in between. Germline assignment: CDR1 SEHNR and CDR2 FQNEAQ (reference sequence). The CDR3 contains 12 residues. CDR3 DNA sequence: TGTGCCAGCAGTTCAGGGGTGGATGAGCAGTTCTTC. As protein: CASSSGVDEQFF.

The J gene is TRBJ2-7, the V gene TRBV7-8; D call uncertain. The germline V gene encodes CDR1 SGHVS and CDR2 FQNEAQ. This CDR3 comprises 13 residues. V was pared by 5 bases and J by 0 bases, with 8 bases between. The CDR3 protein is CASSRQSSYEQYV. DNA of the CDR3: TGTGCCAGCAGCCGGCAGAGCTCCTACGAGCAGTACGTC.

The rearrangement links TRBV11-2 to TRBJ2-5; no reliable D call. CDR3 size: 14 residues. The ends were cut back, 3 bases at V and 5 bases at J, with 13 bases in the middle. The germline CDR1 and CDR2 sequences are SGHAT and FQNNGV. CDR3 loop: CASSFQLSAETQYF. The CDR3 bases are TGTGCCAGCAGCTTCCAACTTTCCGCGGAGACCCAGTACTTC.

The chain has TRBV28 and TRBJ2-3; possibly TRBD1 or TRBD2 for D (5 bases each). The CDR3 totals 14 residues. Germline V gene sequence: CDR1 MDHEN, CDR2 SYDVKM. Trimming pared 2 bases from V and 10 bases from J, leaving 16 bases between. In DNA, the CDR3 is TGTGCCAGCAGTTTAGTAGCAATCGGGGCTCCGCAGTATTTT. This sequence encodes CASSLVAIGAPQYF.

The chain recombines TRBV2 with TRBJ2-1; either TRBD1 or TRBD2 may supply D (5 bases each). This CDR3 comprises 16 residues. The germline CDR1 and CDR2 sequences are SNHLY and FYNNEI. The V gene lost 7 bases and the J gene lost 1 base, with 17 bases spanning the gap. The CDR3 protein is CASTRGVVESYNEQFF. The CDR3 nucleotides read TGTGCCAGCACCCGAGGGGTGGTGGAGTCCTACAATGAGCAGTTCTTC.

V is TRBV5-6 and J is TRBJ1-2; D not certain. Per the germline V gene, CDR1 is SGHDT and CDR2 is YYEEEE. This CDR3 is 15 amino acids long. V was shortened by 0 bases and J by 8 bases, with 17 bases between the two germline ends. The CDR3 protein is CASSLAQLRHTGYTF. For the CDR3, the DNA is TGTGCCAGCAGCTTGGCCCAGCTCCGACATACAGGCTACACCTTC.

The chain couples TRBV2 to TRBJ2-5; D might be TRBD1 or TRBD2, each matching 5 bases. V was cut by 7 bases and J by 5 bases, with 17 bases left in between. Per germline, CDR1 SNHLY and CDR2 FYNNEI. The CDR3 has 14 amino acids. The CDR3 is CASKRSQGVETQYF. The DNA for the CDR3 is TGTGCCAGCAAGCGGTCCCAAGGGGTGGAGACCCAGTACTTC.

The chain carries TRBV25-1 and TRBJ2-5; TRBD1 might be the D (5 bases). The CDR3 covers 15 residues. V dropped 2 bases and J dropped 5 bases, with 15 bases sitting between them. Germline values: CDR1 MGHDK, CDR2 SYGVNS. The CDR3 is CASSEGGAPRETQYF. In DNA form, the CDR3 reads TGTGCCAGCAGTGAAGGTGGGGCCCCGAGGGAGACCCAGTACTTC.

The gene calls are TRBV13 and TRBJ2-7, with 8 bases that match TRBD1. The germline CDR1 and CDR2 sequences are PRHDT and FYEKMQ (reference sequence). The CDR3 is 14 residues long. The V gene end was trimmed by 2 bases and the J gene end by 1 base; junction bases not matched to a gene: 1. The CDR3 is CASSLTGGSYEQYV. The CDR3 DNA reads as TGTGCCAGCAGCTTAACAGGGGGGTCCTACGAGCAGTACGTC.

J is TRBJ2-1 and V is TRBV24-1, with TRBD2 matching over 9 bases. This CDR3 has 18 residues. After removal of 4 bases from V and 2 bases from J, the junction contained 11 bases not matched to a gene. Germline V gene lookup returns CDR1 KGHDR and CDR2 SFDVKD. CDR3 nucleotide sequence: TGTGCCACCAGTGACGCGAAGACTAGCGGCAGGACCTACAATGAGCAGTTCTTC. Protein: CATSDAKTSGRTYNEQFF.

The chain uses TRBV5-4 and TRBJ2-3; weak D call: TRBD2 (5 bases). V was trimmed by 1 base and J by 5 bases, leaving 20 bases between them. The germline gives CDR1 SGHNT, CDR2 YYREEE (reference sequence). The CDR3 consists of 17 residues. CDR3 region: CASSLPGSGSAVDTQYF. The CDR3 DNA reads TGTGCCAGCAGCTTGCCGGGCAGCGGTTCCGCGGTAGATACGCAGTATTTT.

The V gene is TRBV5-1, the J gene TRBJ2-3; D is unclear. CDR3 length: 14 amino acids. Trimming cost V 3 bases and J 3 bases, with 11 bases left between them. CDR1 and CDR2 (germline): SGHRS, YFSETQ. The CDR3 reads CASSSQDATDTQYF. The DNA for the CDR3 is TGCGCCAGCAGCTCGCAGGACGCAACAGATACGCAGTATTTT.

The chain links TRBV5-1 to TRBJ2-1; D is possibly TRBD2 (6 bases). Germline V CDR1 and CDR2: SGHRS, YFSETQ. V dropped 0 bases and J dropped 9 bases, with 13 bases sitting between them. The CDR3 runs to 14 residues. CDR3 DNA: TGCGCCAGCAGCTTGGACCCTAGCGCTGGTGAGCAGTTCTTC. The encoded protein is CASSLDPSAGEQFF.

This chain links TRBV4-3 with TRBJ2-7, with D uncertain. Looked up from germline, CDR1 is LGHNA and CDR2 is YSLEER. The length of the CDR3 is 16 residues. The V and J ends lost 0 bases and 9 bases respectively, with 21 bases between them. CDR3 sequence reads: CASSQDARSGLSRQYF. CDR3 DNA: TGCGCCAGCAGCCAAGACGCCCGGTCCGGCTTATCTCGGCAGTACTTC.

The V call is TRBV19, the J call TRBJ1-5; the match to TRBD1 covers 8 bases. The V gene's germline CDR1 is LNHDA and CDR2 SQIVND (reference sequence). The CDR3 is 15 residues long. The V and J ends lost 2 bases and 6 bases, in that order; junction bases with no gene match: 6. CDR3 in amino acids: CASSIRTGIGQPQHF. As DNA, the CDR3 is TGTGCCAGTAGTATAAGGACAGGGATAGGTCAGCCCCAGCATTTT.

The rearrangement links TRBV29-1 to TRBJ2-3; D is possibly TRBD2 (5 bases). V lost 4 bases to trimming and J lost 1 base, with 6 bases between them. Germline CDR1 and CDR2: SQVTM and ANQGSEA. CDR3 length equals 12 residues. The CDR3 reads CSVAEGTDTQYF. CDR3 DNA sequence: TGCAGCGTTGCGGAGGGCACAGATACGCAGTATTTT.